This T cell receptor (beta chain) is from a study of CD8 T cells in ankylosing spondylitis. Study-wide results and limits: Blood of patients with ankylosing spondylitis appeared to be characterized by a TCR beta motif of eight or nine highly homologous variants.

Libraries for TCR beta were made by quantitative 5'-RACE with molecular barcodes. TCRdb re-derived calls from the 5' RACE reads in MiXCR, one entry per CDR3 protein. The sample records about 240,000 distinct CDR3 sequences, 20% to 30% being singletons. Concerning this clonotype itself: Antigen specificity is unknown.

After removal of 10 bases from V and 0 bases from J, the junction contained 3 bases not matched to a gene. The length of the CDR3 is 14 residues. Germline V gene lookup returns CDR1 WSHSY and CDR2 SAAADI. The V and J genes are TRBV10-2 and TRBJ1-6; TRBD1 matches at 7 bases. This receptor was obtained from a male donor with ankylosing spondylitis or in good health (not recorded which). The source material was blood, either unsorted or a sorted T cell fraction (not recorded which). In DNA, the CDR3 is TGCGCCACCCGACAGGGCTCCTATAATTCACCCCTCCACTTT. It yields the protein CATRQGSYNSPLHF.